The 20 T cell receptor beta chains presented below share a single source sample, sequenced in a study of human T cells and chemical hapten exposure. Time point described: healthy volunteer bleed at 2 weeks. Unfractionated whole blood was the source of the extracted total RNA. TCRdb fed the RACE reads into MiXCR, producing one record per CDR3 protein. The data hold 30,000 to 35,000 distinct CDR3 sequences, with 6% to 7.5% observed a single time. The sample consisted of whole blood. The source is a human donor in good health. Some clones in this sample may be carry-over from other donors' samples.

The chain has TRBV4-3 and TRBJ1-3, with D unclear. Trimming removed 0 bases from V and 4 bases from J, with 13 bases in between. Germline CDR1 LGHNA, CDR2 YSLEER. The CDR3 consists of 16 residues. This chain's CDR3 is CASSQDEEGTGNTIYF. The CDR3 DNA reads as TGCGCCAGCAGCCAAGATGAGGAGGGTACCGGAAACACCATATATTTT.

The table lists this clonotype with many counts. The V gene is TRBV5-1, the J gene TRBJ2-3; D gene ambiguous. The CDR3 contains 14 residues. The germline V gene has CDR1 SGHRS and CDR2 YFSETQ. The V and J ends lost 0 bases and 0 bases respectively, with 5 bases between them. The CDR3 sequence is CASSLVPSTDTQYF. CDR3 in DNA: TGCGCCAGCAGCTTGGTCCCTAGCACAGATACGCAGTATTTT.

Many counts were recorded for this clonotype. The rearrangement joins TRBV7-8 to TRBJ1-1; maybe TRBD1 (5 bases). The CDR3 spans 13 residues. V lost 1 base, J lost 7 bases, and 10 bases lay in between. CDR1 and CDR2 from the germline V gene are SGHVS and FQNEAQ. DNA of the CDR3: TGTGCCAGCAGCTTAGAGACCAGGGATGAAGCTTTCTTT. Translating gives CASSLETRDEAFF.

This clonotype was recorded many times. The chain carries TRBV2 and TRBJ2-1; D is possibly TRBD1 (6 bases). Trimming took off 4 bases at V and 7 bases at J, with 11 bases between the two ends. This CDR3 comprises 13 residues. CDR1 SNHLY and CDR2 FYNNEI come from the germline V gene. DNA for the CDR3: TGTGCCAGCAGTGGAGGGACACTTAATGAGCAGTTCTTC. It yields the protein CASSGGTLNEQFF.

This clonotype was detected only a few times. V is TRBV29-1 and J is TRBJ2-1; 7 bases fit TRBD1. The CDR3 extends over 14 amino acids. Germline assignment: CDR1 SQVTM and CDR2 ANQGSEA. The junction had 9 bases not matched to a gene; V was cut back by 7 bases and J by 3 bases. The CDR3 protein is CSAVGQVCYNEQFF. CDR3 sequence (DNA): TGCAGCGCGGTCGGACAGGTCTGCTACAATGAGCAGTTCTTC.

This clonotype was seen repeatedly, ten times or more. This chain links TRBV6-2 or TRBV6-3 with TRBJ1-1, with TRBD1 identical over 10 bases. From germline, CDR1 is MNHEY and CDR2 SVGEGT. The CDR3 sequence is 15 residues long. V shed 6 bases, J shed 5 bases, and the junction held 9 bases outside the gene matches. CDR3 in DNA: TGTGCCAGCAGCCGCCCGGGACAGGGGATGACTGAAGCTTTCTTT. Protein product: CASSRPGQGMTEAFF.

Many counts were recorded for this clonotype. The V and J genes are TRBV20-1 and TRBJ1-1; 9 bases align to TRBD1. The V gene end was trimmed by 6 bases and the J gene end by 1 base; junction bases not matched to a gene: 6. The length of the CDR3 is 14 residues. Per the germline V gene, CDR1 is DFQATT and CDR2 is SNEGSKA (reference sequence). The CDR3 DNA sequence: TGCAGTGCCTGGGACAGGGTCTCGAACACTGAAGCTTTCTTT. It yields the protein CSAWDRVSNTEAFF.

The chain uses TRBV5-1 and TRBJ2-3, with D perhaps matching TRBD2 (7 bases). The V gene's germline CDR1 is SGHRS and CDR2 YFSETQ. The ends were cut back, 4 bases at V and 4 bases at J, with 10 bases in the middle. The CDR3 has 13 residues. CDR3 loop: CASSPGGPDTQYF. The CDR3 bases are TGCGCCAGCAGCCCGGGGGGCCCAGATACGCAGTATTTT.

This clonotype has ten or more counts. The chain couples TRBV2 to TRBJ2-1; no clear D. Germline lookup yields CDR1 SNHLY and CDR2 FYNNEI. The V end lost 4 bases, the J end lost 0 bases, and 7 bases lay between the germline ends. The CDR3 extends over 14 amino acids. Here the CDR3 reads CASSVQISYNEQFF. CDR3 nucleotides: TGTGCCAGCAGTGTCCAGATCTCCTACAATGAGCAGTTCTTC.

This clonotype was observed at least ten times. This chain joins TRBV5-1 and TRBJ2-3; D not certain. With 1 base removed from V and 0 bases from J, the gap between germline ends came to 9 bases. The CDR3 length is 15 residues. The germline CDR1 and CDR2 sequences are SGHRS and YFSETQ. DNA for the CDR3: TGCGCCAGCAGCTTGAGGGTTACTAGCACAGATACGCAGTATTTT. Translation gives CASSLRVTSTDTQYF.

CDR3 bases: TGTGCCAGCAGCTTCAGAGCCGGGACAGGGATCAATGAGCAGTTCTTC. It is translated as CASSFRAGTGINEQFF. This sequence joins TRBV5-6 and TRBJ2-1; 9 bases are a match to TRBD1. Looked up from germline, CDR1 is SGHDT and CDR2 is YYEEEE. The CDR3 runs to 16 residues. V shed 2 bases and J 6 bases; nucleotides not matched to a gene: 9.

This clonotype was seen more than once but under ten times. V gene TRBV20-1 combines with J gene TRBJ2-1; D is undetermined. The CDR3 runs to 12 residues. The germline gives CDR1 DFQATT, CDR2 SNEGSKA (reference sequence). V lost 0 bases and J 9 bases, leaving 9 bases between the germline ends. DNA for the CDR3: TGCAGTGCTAGAGATATATGGGGTGAGCAGTTCTTC. Translating it yields CSARDIWGEQFF.

This clonotype was seen ten or more times. The gene calls are TRBV25-1 and TRBJ2-7, with 8 bases matching TRBD2. The CDR3 sequence is 14 residues long. CDR1 is MGHDK, CDR2 SYGVNS, per germline. The junction had 5 bases not matched to a gene; V was cut back by 3 bases and J by 4 bases. The CDR3: CASSESGGSYEQYF. In DNA form, the CDR3 reads TGTGCCAGCAGTGAGAGCGGGGGAAGTTACGAGCAGTACTTC.

This clonotype has ten or more counts. The chain has TRBV28 and TRBJ1-3, with D perhaps matching TRBD1 (5 bases). CDR3 length: 17 amino acids. V lost 3 bases and J 7 bases, leaving 22 bases between the germline ends. CDR1 is MDHEN and CDR2 is SYDVKM in the germline V gene. The CDR3 reads CASSFDPRQGASNTIYF. The CDR3 DNA reads TGTGCCAGCAGTTTCGATCCCCGCCAGGGAGCTTCGAACACCATATATTTT. Based on the CDR3 plus reference TRBV28 and TRBJ1-3, the full variable domain is DVKVTQSSRYLVKRTGEKVFLECVQDMDHENMFWYRQDPGLGLRLIYFSYDVKMKEKGDIPEGYSVSREKKERFSLILESASTNQTSMYLCASSFDPRQGASNTIYFGEGSWLTVV.

This clonotype has ten or more counts. This chain uses TRBV6-2 or TRBV6-3 with TRBJ1-5, with D unresolved. In germline, CDR1 is MNHEY, CDR2 SVGEGT. This CDR3 has 16 residues. V was trimmed by 7 bases and J by 0 bases, leaving 16 bases between them. This CDR3 reads CASNERHGSSNQPQHF. CDR3 DNA sequence: TGTGCCAGCAACGAACGTCATGGCAGTAGCAATCAGCCCCAGCATTTT.

This clonotype appeared many times. The rearrangement joins TRBV2 to TRBJ2-1; D unresolved. Germline lookup yields CDR1 SNHLY and CDR2 FYNNEI. V dropped 7 bases and J dropped 5 bases, with 12 bases sitting between them. The CDR3 extends over 13 amino acids. The CDR3 reads CASTLSLDNEQFF. The CDR3 DNA reads as TGTGCCAGCACCCTCAGCCTAGACAATGAGCAGTTCTTC.

This clonotype has ten or more counts. The chain links TRBV20-1 to TRBJ2-3; 7 bases fit TRBD2. The ends lost 6 bases at V and 3 bases at J; junction bases unmatched: 15. The germline CDR1 and CDR2 sequences are DFQATT and SNEGSKA (reference sequence). The CDR3 has 16 amino acids. The CDR3 region has the DNA TGCAGTGCCTGTAACGGACTAGTTTCGCGAACAGATACGCAGTATTTT. It is translated as CSACNGLVSRTDTQYF.

This clonotype was detected ten times or more. The genes are TRBV6-2 or TRBV6-3 and TRBJ2-7; 7 positions agree with TRBD2. The CDR3 is 13 residues long. V shed 2 bases and J 7 bases; nucleotides not matched to a gene: 5. The germline CDR1 and CDR2 sequences are MNHEY and SVGEGT. DNA of the CDR3: TGTGCCAGCAGTTACAGCCCAGCGGGGGAGCAGTACTTC. Amino acids: CASSYSPAGEQYF.

A few counts support this clonotype. The V gene is TRBV6-5, the J gene TRBJ2-7; 9 bases line up with TRBD1. The ends lost 9 bases at V and 5 bases at J; junction bases unmatched: 8. This CDR3 contains 13 residues. The germline V gene encodes CDR1 MNHEY and CDR2 SVGAGI. The CDR3 is CASSQQGAHEQYF. CDR3 DNA: TGTGCCAGTTCACAACAGGGGGCCCACGAGCAGTACTTC.

This clonotype was picked up a small number of times. The chain joins TRBV18 to TRBJ2-4, with a tentative D call TRBD1 (6 bases). The CDR3 is 16 amino acids. The germline V gene has CDR1 KGHSH and CDR2 LQKENI. V lost 3 bases to trimming and J lost 0 bases, with 12 bases between them. CDR3: CASSPGQTLAKNIQYF. The CDR3 DNA reads TGTGCCAGCTCACCCGGACAGACTTTAGCCAAAAACATTCAGTACTTC.